This is a list of T cell receptor beta chains from one sample in a study of shared clonotypes between healthy human individuals. Sequenced by immunoSEQ multiplex PCR; TCRdb stores in-frame clones only, minus some. The table lists roughly 2.2 million clones, more than 85% of them singletons. Source material: naive CD4+ T cells from PBMCs. The receptors stem from a man aged 18 to 30 in good health. Some clones in this sample may be carry-over from other donors' samples. The CDR3 runs from the conserved cysteine through the conserved F or W.

V gene: TRBV6-1
CDR3 length: 15
J gene: TRBJ1-3
CDR3 protein: CASRDRGGSGNTMYF

V gene: TRBV9
CDR3 length: 13
J gene: TRBJ2-7
CDR3 protein: CASSRGGSYEQYF

V gene: TRBV19
CDR3 length: 13
J gene: TRBJ2-2
CDR3 protein: CASSIRVGRELFF

V gene: TRBV28
CDR3 length: 13
J gene: TRBJ1-1
CDR3 protein: CASRRDLNTEAFF

V gene: TRBV18
CDR3 length: 15
J gene: TRBJ1-3
CDR3 protein: CASSPPGLSGNTIYF

V gene: TRBV19
CDR3 length: 14
J gene: TRBJ1-1
CDR3 protein: CASSHLGGAPEAFF

V gene: TRBV11-3
CDR3 length: 14
J gene: TRBJ1-4
CDR3 protein: CASSMGQGNEKLFF

V gene: TRBV19
CDR3 length: 15
J gene: TRBJ1-2
CDR3 protein: CASSMVGRENYGYTF

V gene: TRBV7-9
CDR3 length: 12
J gene: TRBJ1-2
CDR3 protein: CASSLVNYGYTF

V gene: TRBV6-6
CDR3 length: 15
J gene: TRBJ1-4
CDR3 protein: CASKDPRTGNEKLFF

V gene: TRBV18
CDR3 length: 13
J gene: TRBJ1-3
CDR3 protein: CASSQKDGNTIYF

V gene: TRBV5-1
CDR3 length: 13
J gene: TRBJ2-7
CDR3 protein: CASSLGAAYEQYF

V gene: TRBV18
CDR3 length: 17
J gene: TRBJ1-3
CDR3 protein: CASSPTRQGLSGNTIYF

V gene: TRBV29-1
CDR3 length: 12
J gene: TRBJ2-5
CDR3 protein: CSVREGQETQYF

V gene: TRBV4-2
CDR3 length: 16
J gene: TRBJ2-7
CDR3 protein: CASSRRPEALAHEQYF

V gene: TRBV28
CDR3 length: 12
J gene: TRBJ1-4
CDR3 protein: CASSPGQGEGIF

V gene: TRBV10-3
CDR3 length: 14
J gene: TRBJ1-1
CDR3 protein: CAISDQTANTEAFF

V gene: TRBV15
CDR3 length: 15
J gene: TRBJ2-3
CDR3 protein: CATSRDTGLPDTQYF

V gene: TRBV7-2
CDR3 length: 15
J gene: TRBJ2-4
CDR3 protein: CASSASQIAKNIQYF

V gene: TRBV27
CDR3 length: 11
J gene: TRBJ1-2
CDR3 protein: CASGTNYGYTF

V gene: TRBV4-2
CDR3 length: 16
J gene: TRBJ2-3
CDR3 protein: CASTLLALTSTDTQYF

V gene: TRBV5-1
CDR3 length: 11
J gene: TRBJ2-2
CDR3 protein: CASMRTGELFF

V gene: TRBV5-1
CDR3 length: 14
J gene: TRBJ1-1
CDR3 protein: CASSLQTTNTEAFF

V gene: TRBV29-1
CDR3 length: 13
J gene: TRBJ2-1
CDR3 protein: CSVMVTSYNEQFF

V gene: TRBV5-1
CDR3 length: 14
J gene: TRBJ2-3
CDR3 protein: CASSLGTVTDTQYF

V gene: TRBV28
CDR3 length: 13
J gene: TRBJ2-2
CDR3 protein: CASLDGNTGELFF

V gene: TRBV30
CDR3 length: 13
J gene: TRBJ1-1
CDR3 protein: CAWSVRGGTEAFF

V gene: TRBV7-9
CDR3 length: 15
J gene: TRBJ2-6
CDR3 protein: CASSYYGDGANVLTF

V gene: TRBV28
CDR3 length: 14
J gene: TRBJ1-2
CDR3 protein: CASSLPGHPEGYTF

V gene: TRBV19
CDR3 length: 14
J gene: TRBJ2-7
CDR3 protein: CASSISAAPYEQYF

V gene: TRBV29-1
CDR3 length: 11
J gene: TRBJ1-2
CDR3 protein: CSVESVGGYTF

V gene: TRBV7-2
CDR3 length: 17
J gene: TRBJ1-2
CDR3 protein: CASSLARARGINYGYTF

V gene: TRBV18
CDR3 length: 16
J gene: TRBJ2-7
CDR3 protein: CASSPSGAPKPYEQYF